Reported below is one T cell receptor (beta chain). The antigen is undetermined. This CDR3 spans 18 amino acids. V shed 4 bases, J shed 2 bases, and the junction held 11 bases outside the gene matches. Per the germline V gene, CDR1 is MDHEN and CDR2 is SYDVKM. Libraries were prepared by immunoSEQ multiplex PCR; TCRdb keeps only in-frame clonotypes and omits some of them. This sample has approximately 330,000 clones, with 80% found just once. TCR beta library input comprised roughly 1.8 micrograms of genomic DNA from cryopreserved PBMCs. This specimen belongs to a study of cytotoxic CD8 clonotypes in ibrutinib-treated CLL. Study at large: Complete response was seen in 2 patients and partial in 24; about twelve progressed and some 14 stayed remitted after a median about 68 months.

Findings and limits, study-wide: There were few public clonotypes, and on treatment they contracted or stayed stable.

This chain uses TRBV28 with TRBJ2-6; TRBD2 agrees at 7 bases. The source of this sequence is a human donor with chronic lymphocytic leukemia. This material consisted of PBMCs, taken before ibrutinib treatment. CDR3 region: CASSYPGGRGPGANVLTF. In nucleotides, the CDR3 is TGTGCCAGCAGTTACCCCGGGGGGAGGGGCCCTGGGGCCAACGTCCTGACTTTC.